What follows is one T cell receptor beta chain and its context. These data belong to a study of CD8 T cells in ankylosing spondylitis. CDR3 length: 15 residues. V was pared by 3 bases and J by 5 bases, with 4 bases of the junction left unmatched. Germline values: CDR1 DFQATT, CDR2 SNEGSKA (reference sequence). TCRdb recomputed calls from the 5' RACE reads with MiXCR, one row per CDR3 protein. The sample contains about 200,000 distinct CDR3 sequences, 25% to 30% of which appear only once. The chain combines TRBV20-1 with TRBJ2-2; 12 nucleotides match TRBD2. Sequenced: blood, either unsorted or a sorted T cell fraction (not recorded which). This clonotype was sampled from a male donor with ankylosing spondylitis or in good health (not recorded which). DNA for the CDR3: TGCAGTGCTAGGCTAGCGGGAGGGGATACCGGGGAGCTGTTTTTT. Residues: CSARLAGGDTGELFF.